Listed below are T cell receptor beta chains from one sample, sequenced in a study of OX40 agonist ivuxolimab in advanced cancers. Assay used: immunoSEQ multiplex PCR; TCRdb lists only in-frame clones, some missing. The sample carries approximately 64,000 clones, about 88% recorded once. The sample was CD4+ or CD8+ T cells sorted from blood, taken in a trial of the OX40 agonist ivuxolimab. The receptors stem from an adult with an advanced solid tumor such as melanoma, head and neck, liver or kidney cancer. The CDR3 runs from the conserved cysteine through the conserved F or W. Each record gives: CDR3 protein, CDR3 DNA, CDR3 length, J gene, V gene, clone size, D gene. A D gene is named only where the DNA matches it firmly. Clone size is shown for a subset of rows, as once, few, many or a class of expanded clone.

CDR3 protein: CASYVGRSTDTQYF
CDR3 DNA: TGCGCCAGCTACGTCGGTCGGAGCACAGATACGCAGTATTTT
CDR3 length: 14
J gene: TRBJ2-3
V gene: TRBV5-1
clone size: NA
D gene: NA

CDR3 protein: CASSASGRTDTQYF
CDR3 DNA: TGTGCCAGCAGTGCGAGCGGGAGAACAGATACGCAGTATTTT
CDR3 length: 14
J gene: TRBJ2-3
V gene: TRBV6-1
clone size: NA
D gene: TRBD2

CDR3 protein: CAIGDTYEQYF
CDR3 DNA: TGTGCCATAGGGGATACCTACGAGCAGTACTTC
CDR3 length: 11
J gene: TRBJ2-7
V gene: TRBV28
clone size: NA
D gene: NA

CDR3 protein: CSANLPPNQFF
CDR3 DNA: TGCAGTGCTAATTTGCCCCCAAACCAGTTCTTC
CDR3 length: 11
J gene: TRBJ2-1
V gene: TRBV20-1
clone size: once
D gene: NA

CDR3 protein: CASSLKASGSTDTQYF
CDR3 DNA: TGTGCCAGCAGCTTAAAGGCTAGCGGGAGCACAGATACGCAGTATTTT
CDR3 length: 16
J gene: TRBJ2-3
V gene: TRBV7-3
clone size: NA
D gene: TRBD2

CDR3 protein: CASSSWDREVVAQYF
CDR3 DNA: TGTGCCAGCAGCAGCTGGGACAGGGAGGTTGTGGCGCAGTATTTT
CDR3 length: 15
J gene: TRBJ2-3
V gene: TRBV13
clone size: NA
D gene: TRBD1

CDR3 protein: CASSLFGQQYEQYF
CDR3 DNA: TGCGCCAGCAGCTTGTTTGGGCAGCAGTACGAGCAGTACTTC
CDR3 length: 14
J gene: TRBJ2-7
V gene: TRBV5-1
clone size: NA
D gene: NA

CDR3 protein: CASSVGQGRKGYGYTF
CDR3 DNA: TGCGCCAGCAGCGTGGGACAGGGGCGCAAGGGGTATGGCTACACCTTC
CDR3 length: 16
J gene: TRBJ1-2
V gene: TRBV5-1
clone size: NA
D gene: TRBD1

CDR3 protein: CASSLDPRAGVEAFF
CDR3 DNA: TGTGCCAGCAGCTTAGATCCCCGGGCAGGGGTTGAAGCTTTCTTT
CDR3 length: 15
J gene: TRBJ1-1
V gene: TRBV11-1
clone size: NA
D gene: NA

CDR3 protein: CASSPGLAGWDEQFF
CDR3 DNA: TGTGCCAGCAGCCCGGGACTAGCGGGATGGGATGAGCAGTTCTTC
CDR3 length: 15
J gene: TRBJ2-1
V gene: TRBV9
clone size: NA
D gene: TRBD2

CDR3 protein: CAWSVRGVEVPQHF
CDR3 DNA: TGTGCCTGGAGTGTACGTGGGGTCGAGGTGCCCCAGCATTTT
CDR3 length: 14
J gene: TRBJ1-5
V gene: TRBV30
clone size: NA
D gene: NA

CDR3 protein: CASTPLGARGTIYF
CDR3 DNA: TGTGCCAGCACCCCCTTGGGGGCCCGGGGCACCATATATTTT
CDR3 length: 14
J gene: TRBJ1-3
V gene: TRBV28
clone size: few
D gene: NA

CDR3 protein: CASSKALWGGGGYGYTF
CDR3 DNA: TGTGCCAGCAGCAAAGCGCTTTGGGGAGGGGGAGGATATGGCTACACCTTC
CDR3 length: 17
J gene: TRBJ1-2
V gene: TRBV21-1
clone size: NA
D gene: NA

CDR3 protein: CASSATSGRGLGYNEQFF
CDR3 DNA: TGTGCCAGCAGCGCAACTAGCGGGAGAGGGTTAGGTTACAATGAGCAGTTCTTC
CDR3 length: 18
J gene: TRBJ2-1
V gene: TRBV28
clone size: NA
D gene: TRBD2

CDR3 protein: CASSQDLGSYEQYF
CDR3 DNA: TGTGCCAGCAGCCAAGATTTGGGATCCTACGAGCAGTACTTC
CDR3 length: 14
J gene: TRBJ2-7
V gene: TRBV4-2
clone size: NA
D gene: NA

CDR3 protein: CASSDNSYNEQFF
CDR3 DNA: TGTGCCAGCAGTGATAACAGCTACAATGAGCAGTTCTTC
CDR3 length: 13
J gene: TRBJ2-1
V gene: TRBV2
clone size: NA
D gene: NA

CDR3 protein: CASSQSGQERRCTGPGYQPQHF
CDR3 DNA: TGTGCCAGCAGCCAGAGCGGACAGGAGAGGCGGTGTACTGGGCCAGGGTATCAGCCCCAGCATTTT
CDR3 length: 22
J gene: TRBJ1-5
V gene: TRBV14
clone size: NA
D gene: TRBD1